The 15 T cell receptor beta chains given below trace back to one sample, sequenced in a study of monozygotic twins with inflammatory bowel disease. After re-calling the 5' RACE reads, TCRdb lists one entry per CDR3 protein, DNA absent. Its table lists about 380,000 distinct CDR3 sequences. What was sequenced was blood. The source is a human donor with ulcerative colitis or Crohn's disease, or a healthy co-twin of an affected twin (not recorded which).

The J gene is TRBJ1-1, the V gene TRBV7-2; TCRdb gives TRBD1 as the D gene, but with no DNA this cannot be confirmed. Germline values: CDR1 SGHTA, CDR2 FQGNSA. CDR3 length: 13 amino acids. The CDR3 loop is CASSRGQGAEAFF.

The V call is TRBV7-3, the J call TRBJ2-3; the TRBD1 assignment by TCRdb is unverifiable without DNA. There are 16 residues in the CDR3. In germline, CDR1 is SGHTA, CDR2 FQGTGA. The CDR3 is CASSLSRDSSTDTQYF.

J is TRBJ2-2 and V is TRBV5-6; TCRdb calls TRBD2, which cannot be checked without DNA. Germline CDR1 reads SGHDT; CDR2 reads YYEEEE. CDR3 length equals 15 residues. CDR3 sequence: CASNLGGRNTGELFF.

The chain links TRBV15 to TRBJ1-4; with no DNA, the TCRdb D assignment of TRBD1 cannot be verified. The CDR3 contains 18 residues. The germline CDR1 and CDR2 sequences are LNHNV and YYDKDF (reference sequence). The CDR3 reads CATSAGTGRGATNEKLFF.

The chain links TRBV15 to TRBJ2-2; TCRdb's D call, TRBD2, is unchecked because there is no DNA. The CDR3 is made up of 17 amino acids. Germline V CDR1 and CDR2: LNHNV, YYDKDF (reference sequence). The CDR3 here is CATSRDSPSVLTGELFF.

The chain recombines TRBV12-3 or TRBV12-4 with TRBJ2-3. There are 13 residues in the CDR3. CDR3 loop: CASSLTAADTQYF.

This chain links TRBV20-1 with TRBJ1-5; without DNA, the TCRdb call of TRBD1 cannot be checked. This CDR3 is built from 18 residues. Germline CDR1 reads DFQATT; CDR2 reads SNEGSKA (reference sequence). CDR3 residues: CSARDRGQLIAGNQPQHF.

The chain joins TRBV4-3 to TRBJ2-7; as DNA is missing, the TRBD2 call by TCRdb cannot be tested. Germline lookup yields CDR1 LGHNA and CDR2 YSLEER. CDR3 size: 16 residues. CDR3 loop: CASSQEWDAGWYEQYF.

The chain employs TRBV20-1 and TRBJ2-7; TCRdb designates TRBD1, a call that cannot be tested without DNA. CDR3 length: 16 residues. Germline lookup yields CDR1 DFQATT and CDR2 SNEGSKA (reference sequence). The CDR3: CSARDPVTGGSYEQYF.

The J gene is TRBJ2-5, the V gene TRBV6-2 or TRBV6-3; TCRdb designates TRBD1, a call that cannot be tested without DNA. Looked up from germline, CDR1 is MNHEY and CDR2 is SVGEGT. The CDR3 is 16 residues long. CDR3 residues: CASSLGTGLQQETQYF.

V gene TRBV7-2 combines with J gene TRBJ2-1; TCRdb's D gene call, TRBD2, goes unchecked for lack of DNA. CDR3 length: 15 amino acids. Germline CDR1 reads SGHTA; CDR2 reads FQGNSA. CDR3 in amino acids: CASSPTSGPYNEQFF.

The J gene is TRBJ2-1, the V gene TRBV7-6. Germline V gene data show CDR1 as SGHVS and CDR2 as FNYEAQ. The CDR3 has 12 amino acids. The CDR3 sequence is CASSLAKNEQFF.

The rearrangement joins TRBV3-1 to TRBJ1-2; checking the TCRdb D call of TRBD1 is not possible without DNA. This CDR3 region has 13 residues. The V gene's germline CDR1 is LGHDT and CDR2 YNNKEL (reference sequence). The CDR3 sequence is CASSPNRGDGYTF.

The chain uses TRBV4-1 and TRBJ2-5; without DNA, the TCRdb call of TRBD1 cannot be checked. CDR1 MGHRA and CDR2 YSYEKL come from the germline V gene. This CDR3 is built from 17 residues. The CDR3 loop is CASSQDPPGEDQETQYF.

The chain recombines TRBV5-1 with TRBJ2-1. This CDR3 is 14 amino acids long. CDR1 SGHRS and CDR2 YFSETQ come from the germline V gene. The CDR3 reads CASSNRLRQDEQFF.